Shown below are 31 T cell receptor beta chains from a single sample sequenced in a study of early stage breast cancer tumors (dated by TCRdb to 2017 to 2019). The library came from the immunoSEQ multiplex PCR assay. TCRdb took this table from immuneACCESS and kept in-frame rearrangements with V and J called. Such tables lack part of the clones; where checked against another copy, unresolved V genes explain under half of the gap, and the rest is unexplained. Here the sample has roughly 57,000 clones; just over 90% occur a single time. The top ten clonotypes cover roughly 5% of the sample. Input material: blood. The receptors were sampled from a person between 65 and 79 years old with breast cancer.

V and J are TRBV10-3 and TRBJ2-2, with D possibly TRBD2 on 6 matching bases. The CDR3 sequence is 15 residues long. Germline V gene sequence: CDR1 ENHRY, CDR2 SYGVKD. The ends were cut back, 3 bases at V and 6 bases at J, with 14 bases in the middle. CDR3 bases: TGTGCCATCAGTGATAATGCGGGAAGTCCCGGGGAGCTGTTTTTT. Its protein product is CAISDNAGSPGELFF.

V is TRBV5-6 and J is TRBJ2-7; the match to TRBD2 covers 7 bases. The V and J ends lost 0 bases and 6 bases, in that order; junction bases with no gene match: 0. The CDR3 contains 12 residues. Germline lookup yields CDR1 SGHDT and CDR2 YYEEEE. The CDR3 spells CASSLERGEQYF. The CDR3 DNA is TGTGCCAGCAGCTTGGAGCGGGGCGAGCAGTACTTC.

V gene TRBV4-3 combines with J gene TRBJ2-3; 7 bases match TRBD2. CDR3 length: 15 residues. Germline CDR1 reads LGHNA; CDR2 reads YSLEER. V lost 4 bases, J lost 10 bases, and 14 bases stayed unmatched. The DNA for the CDR3 is TGCGCCAGCAGCCCCGCTTGGGACTACTTAGAGCCGCAGTATTTT. The encoded protein is CASSPAWDYLEPQYF.

The gene calls are TRBV28 and TRBJ2-7, with TRBD1 matching 8 bases. CDR1 and CDR2 from the germline V gene are MDHEN and SYDVKM. Losses at the gene ends were 6 bases for V and 2 bases for J; bases not matched to a gene: 12. The CDR3 has 16 amino acids. The CDR3 DNA reads TGTGCCAGCAGGTCCACGGGACAGGCGGCCACCTACGAGCAGTACTTC. Translated, it gives CASRSTGQAATYEQYF. The full variable domain, rest sourced from reference TRBV28 and TRBJ2-7, is DVKVTQSSRYLVKRTGEKVFLECVQDMDHENMFWYRQDPGLGLRLIYFSYDVKMKEKGDIPEGYSVSREKKERFSLILESASTNQTSMYLCASRSTGQAATYEQYFGPGTRLTVT.

As DNA, the CDR3 is TGTGCCAGCAGTCCCGGGGGGACAGGGGGCGCCCATGGCTACACCTTC. It specifies CASSPGGTGGAHGYTF. The J gene is TRBJ1-2, the V gene TRBV28; TRBD1 aligns across 12 bases. V was clipped by 5 bases and J by 6 bases; unmatched bases: 10. Germline lookup yields CDR1 MDHEN and CDR2 SYDVKM. This CDR3 is built from 16 residues.

The V call is TRBV7-2, the J call TRBJ2-7; 8 bases map to TRBD1. This CDR3 has 15 residues. The germline CDR1 and CDR2 sequences are SGHTA and FQGNSA. J gave up 3 bases and V 4 bases, and 8 bases lay outside the gene matches. The CDR3: CASSWGQASGYEQYF. The CDR3 DNA sequence: TGTGCCAGCAGCTGGGGACAGGCGTCCGGCTACGAGCAGTACTTC.

The chain employs TRBV14 and TRBJ2-3; D possibly corresponds to TRBD2 (6 bases). The CDR3 sequence is 14 residues long. V lost 3 bases, J lost 2 bases, and 9 bases lay in between. Germline V lookup: CDR1 SGHDN, CDR2 FVKESK. CDR3 bases: TGTGCCAGCAGCCAGCGGGGACTCACAGATACGCAGTATTTT. Its translation: CASSQRGLTDTQYF.

The chain links TRBV19 to TRBJ2-1; a possible D gene is TRBD1 (6 bases). The CDR3 has 15 amino acids. Germline V gene sequence: CDR1 LNHDA, CDR2 SQIVND (reference sequence). Trimming stripped 5 bases from V and 5 bases from J, with 16 bases between. CDR3 region: CASSSIGQFNNEQFF. CDR3 nucleotides: TGTGCCAGTAGTTCCATCGGACAGTTCAACAATGAGCAGTTCTTC.

This clone was detected only a few times. This sequence joins TRBV2 and TRBJ1-2; no clear D gene. Germline V lookup: CDR1 SNHLY, CDR2 FYNNEI. The CDR3 has 13 residues. V lost 4 bases to trimming and J lost 4 bases, with 10 bases between them. The CDR3, as DNA: TGTGCCAGCAGTGCGGAGGGATCCTATGGCTACACCTTC. Translating gives CASSAEGSYGYTF.

V is TRBV18 and J is TRBJ2-3, with 16 bases identical to TRBD2. CDR3 size: 17 residues. Germline V gene sequence: CDR1 KGHSH, CDR2 LQKENI. V lost 3 bases and J lost 4; bases outside the gene matches: 4. CDR3 DNA: TGTGCCAGCTCACCCGGGACTAGCGGGGGGGCTGCAGATACGCAGTATTTT. Amino acid sequence: CASSPGTSGGAADTQYF.

This chain links TRBV7-2 with TRBJ2-7; D is perhaps TRBD1 (5 bases). Germline V gives CDR1 SGHTA, CDR2 FQGNSA. The germline V and J ends were trimmed by 1 base and 7 bases, with 14 bases remaining between them. This CDR3 comprises 14 residues. The CDR3 nucleotides read TGTGCCAGCAGCTTAGTAGGCAGGGTCGGAGAGCAGTACTTC. Translating it yields CASSLVGRVGEQYF.

The DNA for the CDR3 is TGTGCCAGCATCAGCTCTGGAAACACCATATATTTT. Amino acid sequence: CASISSGNTIYF. The rearrangement uses TRBV6-5 and TRBJ1-3, with D unresolved. Trimming left V 7 bases short and J 0 bases short, with 4 bases between. The germline CDR1 and CDR2 sequences are MNHEY and SVGAGI. The CDR3 covers 12 residues.

To note about this clone: Mismatch with germline at one junction end may stem from a read error. The V gene is TRBV7-7, the J gene TRBJ2-1, with a tentative D call TRBD2 (5 bases). There are 16 residues in the CDR3. Per germline, CDR1 SSHAT and CDR2 FNYEAQ (reference sequence). In DNA form, the CDR3 reads TGTGCTAGCAGCCGGGATCGGGGAGCTGACTACAATGAGCAGTTCTTC. Translation: CASSRDRGADYNEQFF.

V and J are TRBV7-2 and TRBJ2-1, with D possibly being TRBD2 (7 bases). The ends were cut back, 7 bases at V and 8 bases at J, with 18 bases in the middle. The CDR3 sequence is 14 residues long. Germline CDR1 reads SGHTA; CDR2 reads FQGNSA. CDR3 bases: TGTGCCAGCATGAGGCCCGGGGGGCTGCATGAGCAGTTCTTC. It translates to CASMRPGGLHEQFF.

The V call is TRBV6-6, the J call TRBJ1-4; 8 bases align to TRBD1. This CDR3 is built from 14 residues. CDR1 and CDR2 (germline): MNHNY, SVGAGI (reference sequence). Germline trimming cut 6 bases from V and 8 bases from J; bases unmatched to any gene: 8. The DNA for the CDR3 is TGTGCCAGCAGACTGACAGGGGATGGCGAAAAACTGTTTTTT. Its translation: CASRLTGDGEKLFF.

CDR3 nucleotides: TGCGCCAGCAGCCCGGAGGGCGCCAAAAACATTCAGTACTTC. It specifies CASSPEGAKNIQYF. V is TRBV5-1 and J is TRBJ2-4; D possibly corresponds to TRBD2 (6 bases). The V gene lost 4 bases and the J gene lost 1 base, with 9 bases spanning the gap. Per germline, CDR1 SGHRS and CDR2 YFSETQ. The CDR3 has 14 amino acids. Full variable domain (outside the CDR3, taken from reference TRBV5-1 and TRBJ2-4): KAGVTQTPRYLIKTRGQQVTLSCSPISGHRSVSWYQQTPGQGLQFLFEYFSETQRNKGNFPGRFSGRQFSNSRSEMNVSTLELGDSALYLCASSPEGAKNIQYFGAGTRLSVL.

The chain is built from TRBV19 and TRBJ1-1, with TRBD1 identical over 7 bases. V was pared by 1 base and J by 8 bases, with 16 bases of the junction left unmatched. CDR1 is LNHDA and CDR2 is SQIVND in the germline V gene (reference sequence). The CDR3 consists of 17 residues. The CDR3 protein is CASSIGRWTGPPGEAFF. The CDR3 nucleotides are TGTGCCAGTAGTATAGGGCGGTGGACAGGTCCCCCGGGAGAAGCTTTCTTT.

The CDR3 coding sequence is TGCGCCAGCAGCTTGGCCGGGACTAGGGGGGATACGCAGTATTTT. It translates to CASSLAGTRGDTQYF. The chain links TRBV5-1 to TRBJ2-3; 8 nucleotides agree with TRBD2. The CDR3 sequence is 15 residues long. Per germline, CDR1 SGHRS and CDR2 YFSETQ. Germline trimming cut 0 bases from V and 6 bases from J; bases unmatched to any gene: 6.

As DNA, the CDR3 is TGTGCCAGCTCACCAGCGATGGACATTAGGCTTAGCTATGGCTACACCTTC. Translation: CASSPAMDIRLSYGYTF. This rearrangement joins TRBV18 to TRBJ1-2, with TRBD1 as a possible D gene (5 bases). Germline lookup yields CDR1 KGHSH and CDR2 LQKENI. Trimming cost V 2 bases and J 4 bases, with 20 bases left between them. The CDR3 is 17 residues long. Full variable domain (outside the CDR3, taken from reference TRBV18 and TRBJ1-2): NAGVMQNPRHLVRRRGQEARLRCSPMKGHSHVYWYRQLPEEGLKFMVYLQKENIIDESGMPKERFSAEFPKEGPSILRIQQVVRGDSAAYFCASSPAMDIRLSYGYTFGSGTRLTVV.

V usage is TRBV30 and J usage is TRBJ1-1; 7 bases map to TRBD1. Per the germline V gene, CDR1 is GTSNPN and CDR2 is SVGIG (reference sequence). V lost 4 bases to trimming and J lost 4 bases; unmatched junction nucleotides: 6. The CDR3 consists of 13 residues. The CDR3 DNA sequence: TGTGCCTGGACCCGTACAGGGGTCACTGAAGCTTTCTTT. Amino acids: CAWTRTGVTEAFF.

This sequence joins TRBV19 and TRBJ1-1; 8 nucleotides line up with TRBD1. The CDR3 runs 15 residues. Unmatched junction bases numbered 9, after V lost 6 bases and J lost 3 bases. Germline-derived CDR1 and CDR2 are LNHDA and SQIVND (reference sequence). In nucleotides, the CDR3 is TGTGCCAGTAGCGGACGGACAGGGCCGGACACTGAAGCTTTCTTT. This codes for CASSGRTGPDTEAFF.

The table lists this clone with a few counts. This rearrangement joins TRBV30 to TRBJ2-1; D unresolved. Germline V gene sequence: CDR1 GTSNPN, CDR2 SVGIG (reference sequence). The CDR3 loop spans 14 amino acids. The V and J ends lost 1 base and 8 bases respectively, with 15 bases between them. This CDR3 reads CAWSDPRFNYEQFF. In DNA form, the CDR3 reads TGTGCCTGGAGTGATCCTCGCTTTAACTATGAGCAGTTCTTC.

The chain links TRBV5-6 to TRBJ2-1; TRBD2 matches 7 bases. Germline V gene sequence: CDR1 SGHDT, CDR2 YYEEEE. This CDR3 comprises 17 residues. Losses at the gene ends were 2 bases for V and 2 bases for J; bases not matched to a gene: 10. CDR3 coding DNA: TGTGCCAGCAGCTTTTGGGGGGGAACAGGCACCTACAATGAGCAGTTCTTC. Residues: CASSFWGGTGTYNEQFF.

The chain uses TRBV5-8 and TRBJ2-1, with 10 bases fitting TRBD1. This CDR3 has 17 residues. Trimming took 3 bases from V and 8 from J; bases not matched to a gene: 14. Germline values: CDR1 SGHTS, CDR2 YDEGEE. CDR3 protein: CASSSDSAGTGADEQFF. As DNA, the CDR3 is TGTGCCAGCAGCTCCGACAGTGCAGGGACAGGGGCCGATGAGCAGTTCTTC.

The chain uses TRBV11-2 and TRBJ1-3; TRBD1 is a possible D gene (5 bases). CDR3 size: 15 residues. CDR1 and CDR2 from the germline V gene are SGHAT and FQNNGV. V dropped 4 bases and J dropped 4 bases, with 14 bases sitting between them. For the CDR3, the DNA is TGTGCCAGCAGCTCCGTCCAGGGCGGCGGAAACACCATATATTTT. Its translation is CASSSVQGGGNTIYF.

This chain links TRBV5-1 with TRBJ2-3, with D possibly being TRBD1 (5 bases). V was cut by 4 bases and J by 2 bases, with 17 bases left in between. The length of the CDR3 is 16 residues. The V gene's germline CDR1 is SGHRS and CDR2 YFSETQ. The CDR3 loop reads CASSPGASGATDTQYF. DNA for the CDR3: TGCGCCAGCAGCCCCGGCGCAAGTGGGGCCACAGATACGCAGTATTTT.

The CDR3 sequence: CASSGDRANYGYTF. As DNA, the CDR3 is TGTGCCAGCAGCGGGGACAGGGCTAACTATGGCTACACCTTC. V usage is TRBV5-4 and J usage is TRBJ1-2; 9 bases are shared with TRBD1. The CDR3 extends over 14 amino acids. CDR1 and CDR2 (germline): SGHNT, YYREEE (reference sequence). Germline trimming cut 4 bases from V and 0 bases from J; bases unmatched to any gene: 1.

The DNA for the CDR3 is TGTGCCAGCAGCCCGGTCCCGGCGGGGAGAGCCGGAAACACCATATATTTT. It is translated as CASSPVPAGRAGNTIYF. The chain employs TRBV5-8 and TRBJ1-3; D unclear. The CDR3 runs 17 residues. V lost 4 bases and J 4 bases, leaving 21 bases between the germline ends. Germline assignment: CDR1 SGHTS and CDR2 YDEGEE.

The rearrangement joins TRBV10-1 to TRBJ2-4, with 13 bases fitting TRBD2. V gave up 7 bases and J gave up 0 bases; unmatched junction bases: 9. The CDR3 is 18 residues long. Germline CDR1 reads WNHNN; CDR2 reads SYGVQD (reference sequence). CDR3 in amino acids: CASTGGLAGSIAKNIQYF. CDR3 nucleotides: TGCGCCAGCACCGGGGGACTAGCGGGATCTATAGCCAAAAACATTCAGTACTTC.

The chain uses TRBV7-8 and TRBJ2-6; TRBD1 is a possible D gene (6 bases). This CDR3 comprises 18 residues. Per the germline V gene, CDR1 is SGHVS and CDR2 is FQNEAQ. Trimming took off 3 bases at V and 1 base at J, with 16 bases between the two ends. The CDR3 nucleotides read TGTGCCAGCAGCTTTTCGACAGGCCCAAGTTCTGGGGCCAACGTCCTGACTTTC. Translated, it gives CASSFSTGPSSGANVLTF.

The J gene is TRBJ2-5, the V gene TRBV6-1, with 7 nucleotides matching TRBD1. The CDR3 length is 15 residues. J was trimmed by 2 bases and V by 1 base; bases with no gene match: 4. Per germline, CDR1 MNHNS and CDR2 SASEGT. The CDR3 DNA follows: TGTGCCAGCAGTGAAGGGACAGGAATACAAGAGACCCAGTACTTC. As protein: CASSEGTGIQETQYF.